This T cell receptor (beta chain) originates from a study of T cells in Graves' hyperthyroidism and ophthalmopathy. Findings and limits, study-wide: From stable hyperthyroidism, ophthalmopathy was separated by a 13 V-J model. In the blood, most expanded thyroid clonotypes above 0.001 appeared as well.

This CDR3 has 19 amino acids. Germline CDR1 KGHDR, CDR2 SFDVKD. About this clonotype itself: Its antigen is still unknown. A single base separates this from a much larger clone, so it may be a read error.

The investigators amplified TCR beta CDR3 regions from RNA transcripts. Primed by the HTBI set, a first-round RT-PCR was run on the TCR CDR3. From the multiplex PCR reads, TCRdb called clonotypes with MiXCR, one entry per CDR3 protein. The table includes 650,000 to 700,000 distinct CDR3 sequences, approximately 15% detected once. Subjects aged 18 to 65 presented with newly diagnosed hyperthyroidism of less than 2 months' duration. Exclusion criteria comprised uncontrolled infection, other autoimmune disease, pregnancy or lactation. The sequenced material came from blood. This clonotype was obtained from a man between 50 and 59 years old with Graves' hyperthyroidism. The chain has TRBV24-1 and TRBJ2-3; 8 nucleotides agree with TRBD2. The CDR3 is CATGDPTSGAHSSTDTQYF. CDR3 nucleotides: TGTGCCACCGGTGACCCAACTAGCGGCGCACACTCTAGCACAGATACGCAGTATTTT.